This T cell receptor (beta chain) stems from a study of beta chain features in type 1 diabetes. Whole-study context: The study found patients and healthy donors alike in age, gender and cell yields. Findings and limits, study-wide: Moderate yet significant TCRB CDR3 shortening was seen in Type 1 diabetes patients in all four CD4+ subsets. The study found fewer insertions and more deletions at VDJ junctions in type 1 diabetes patients. Cells expressing TCR highly could be over-represented by cDNA sequencing.

Based on CD45RO/CCR7/CD25/CD127/CD95/CD27, CD4+ regulatory, stem cell-like memory, naive and central memory cells were sorted. Reverse transcription of all isolated RNA meant that expressed TCRB transcripts were sequenced. Clones were read by immunoSEQ multiplex PCR, and TCRdb kept only the in-frame ones, dropping some. The top ten hold roughly 0.04% of the sample, which has over 650,000 clones, over 12% seen once. This clone was picked up a small number of times. Its cognate antigen is unknown. Losses at the gene ends were 8 bases for V and 1 base for J; bases not matched to a gene: 4. Germline V gene lookup returns CDR1 MGHDK and CDR2 SYGVNS. CDR3 size: 14 residues.

This clonotype originated in a man between 18 and 35 years old with type 1 diabetes. Source material: naive CD4+ T cells from blood. This chain joins TRBV25-1 and TRBJ2-2, with 7 bases that match TRBD1. CDR3 amino acids: CASGRTGNTGELFF. CDR3 bases: TGTGCCAGCGGCAGGACAGGGAACACCGGGGAGCTGTTTTTT.